These T cell receptor beta chains were read from a single sample in a study of T cells after somatic rescue of genetic block. Measured with immunoSEQ multiplex PCR; TCRdb has only the in-frame clones, and not every one. Of tens of thousands of clones in the sample, under 95% were seen once. Source material: peripheral blood mononuclear cells (PBMCs). The receptors stem from a young man. CDR3s include the opening cysteine and the closing phenylalanine or tryptophan. The order of the fields is CDR3 DNA, CDR3 protein, J gene, D gene, clone size, V gene. A D gene is named only where the DNA matches it firmly. Clone size is shown for a subset of rows, as once, few, many or a class of expanded clone.

CDR3nt: TGCGCCAGCAGCCATAACCTGATCGACAGTGAGGGGGGTGAAAAACTGTTTTTT; CDR3aa: CASSHNLIDSEGGEKLFF; j_gene: TRBJ1-4; d_gene: .; abundance: once; v_gene: TRBV4-3
CDR3nt: TGTGCCAGCAGTTTCCGGACAGCGAACACCGGGGAGCTGTTTTTT; CDR3aa: CASSFRTANTGELFF; j_gene: TRBJ2-2; d_gene: .; abundance: .; v_gene: TRBV28
CDR3nt: TGTGCCAGCAGCTTAGATATGGTTCGCGGGGAGCTGTTTTTT; CDR3aa: CASSLDMVRGELFF; j_gene: TRBJ2-2; d_gene: .; abundance: .; v_gene: TRBV11-2
CDR3nt: TGTGCCAGCAGTCAGAGGGACAGCCGACCCTCTGGGGCCAACGTCCTGACTTTC; CDR3aa: CASSQRDSRPSGANVLTF; j_gene: TRBJ2-6; d_gene: TRBD1; abundance: once; v_gene: TRBV2
CDR3nt: TGTGCCAGCGGGCTAGCGGGGGGCACAGATACGCAGTATTTT; CDR3aa: CASGLAGGTDTQYF; j_gene: TRBJ2-3; d_gene: TRBD2; abundance: once; v_gene: TRBV6-4
CDR3nt: TGTGCCATCAGTCGACAACCGCCCGGCATGGGCTCCTATAATTCACCCCTCCACTTT; CDR3aa: CAISRQPPGMGSYNSPLHF; j_gene: TRBJ1-6; d_gene: .; abundance: .; v_gene: TRBV10-3
CDR3nt: TGTGCCAGCAGCGTCGGACAGGGGGCTCTGCAGTACTTC; CDR3aa: CASSVGQGALQYF; j_gene: TRBJ2-7; d_gene: TRBD1; abundance: .; v_gene: TRBV11-3
CDR3nt: TGTGCCAGCAGCTTGGATCTAGCCTACGAGCAGTACTTC; CDR3aa: CASSLDLAYEQYF; j_gene: TRBJ2-7; d_gene: .; abundance: .; v_gene: TRBV5-4
CDR3nt: TGTGCCAGCTCACCAGTTCCGGGGGTGACTGAAGCTTTCTTT; CDR3aa: CASSPVPGVTEAFF; j_gene: TRBJ1-1; d_gene: .; abundance: once; v_gene: TRBV18
CDR3nt: TGTGCCAGCAGCTCCCCTTGGGACAGGGGAATCGATGAGCAGTTCTTC; CDR3aa: CASSSPWDRGIDEQFF; j_gene: TRBJ2-1; d_gene: TRBD1; abundance: .; v_gene: TRBV7-8
CDR3nt: TGTGCCAGCAGCTTAGGAGGGTGGTCAGATACGCAGTATTTT; CDR3aa: CASSLGGWSDTQYF; j_gene: TRBJ2-3; d_gene: .; abundance: .; v_gene: TRBV11-2
CDR3nt: TGTGCCAGCAGAGACAGGGAGGTTGGTCAGCCCCAGCATTTT; CDR3aa: CASRDREVGQPQHF; j_gene: TRBJ1-5; d_gene: TRBD1; abundance: once; v_gene: TRBV6-1
CDR3nt: TGTGCCAGCCGGGAGAGCAATCAGCCCCAGCATTTT; CDR3aa: CASRESNQPQHF; j_gene: TRBJ1-5; d_gene: .; abundance: .; v_gene: TRBV28
CDR3nt: TGTGCCAGTAGTAAGGGGTTGAGGAGCAATCAGCCCCAGCATTTT; CDR3aa: CASSKGLRSNQPQHF; j_gene: TRBJ1-5; d_gene: .; abundance: .; v_gene: TRBV19
CDR3nt: TGCGCCAGCAGCTTGGCCGGTGTGGGGACGGCACAATACGAGCAGTACTTC; CDR3aa: CASSLAGVGTAQYEQYF; j_gene: TRBJ2-7; d_gene: .; abundance: .; v_gene: TRBV5-1
CDR3nt: TGTGCCAGCAGCCGGGACACCCAGCCCCAGCATTTT; CDR3aa: CASSRDTQPQHF; j_gene: TRBJ1-5; d_gene: .; abundance: .; v_gene: TRBV5-6
CDR3nt: TGTGCCAGCAGTGAAGTTTTTGGTCGAGGCTACGAGCAGTACTTC; CDR3aa: CASSEVFGRGYEQYF; j_gene: TRBJ2-7; d_gene: .; abundance: .; v_gene: TRBV6-1
CDR3nt: TGTGCCACCAGCAGAGCTAGGTTCTACGAGCAGTACTTC; CDR3aa: CATSRARFYEQYF; j_gene: TRBJ2-7; d_gene: .; abundance: .; v_gene: TRBV15
CDR3nt: TGTGCCAGCAGTGGACAGGGGGCAATCGGGGAGCTGTTTTTT; CDR3aa: CASSGQGAIGELFF; j_gene: TRBJ2-2; d_gene: TRBD1; abundance: once; v_gene: TRBV2
CDR3nt: TGTGCCAGCAGATCCTCGACAGGTTATTACGAGCAGTACTTC; CDR3aa: CASRSSTGYYEQYF; j_gene: TRBJ2-7; d_gene: .; abundance: .; v_gene: TRBV5-8
CDR3nt: TGTGCCAGCAGTGAGGAGCGGGAGTACGAGCAGTACTTC; CDR3aa: CASSEEREYEQYF; j_gene: TRBJ2-7; d_gene: TRBD2; abundance: .; v_gene: TRBV2
CDR3nt: TGTGCCAGTAGTACCACTCACAGGGTTAGCAATCAGCCCCAGCATTTT; CDR3aa: CASSTTHRVSNQPQHF; j_gene: TRBJ1-5; d_gene: .; abundance: .; v_gene: TRBV19
CDR3nt: TGCAGCGTTGAAGCGGCGAACACTGAAGCTTTCTTT; CDR3aa: CSVEAANTEAFF; j_gene: TRBJ1-1; d_gene: .; abundance: .; v_gene: TRBV29-1
CDR3nt: TGTGCCAGCAGTCCCCGGGGTAGCGGGAGTAAATACGAGCAGTACTTC; CDR3aa: CASSPRGSGSKYEQYF; j_gene: TRBJ2-7; d_gene: TRBD2; abundance: once; v_gene: TRBV28
CDR3nt: TGTGCCAGCAATAACTTCGGACCGCAGCCGGGCAATGAGCAGTTCTTC; CDR3aa: CASNNFGPQPGNEQFF; j_gene: TRBJ2-1; d_gene: .; abundance: .; v_gene: TRBV6-6
CDR3nt: TGCAGTGCTACGGGGGTTACTGAAGCTTTCTTT; CDR3aa: CSATGVTEAFF; j_gene: TRBJ1-1; d_gene: .; abundance: .; v_gene: TRBV20-1
CDR3nt: TGTGCCAGCAGCTCCCCGACAGGGGCGGCCTATGGCTACACCTTC; CDR3aa: CASSSPTGAAYGYTF; j_gene: TRBJ1-2; d_gene: TRBD1; abundance: many; v_gene: TRBV7-9
CDR3nt: TGTGCCAGCTCACGGACAACTAGCGGAGCGGCGTCCTACGAGCAGTACTTC; CDR3aa: CASSRTTSGAASYEQYF; j_gene: TRBJ2-7; d_gene: TRBD2; abundance: .; v_gene: TRBV18
CDR3nt: TGTGCCAGCTCACCACCTAGCGTTCCAGATACGCAGTATTTT; CDR3aa: CASSPPSVPDTQYF; j_gene: TRBJ2-3; d_gene: .; abundance: .; v_gene: TRBV18
CDR3nt: TGTGCCAGCAGTTTCCGGGACACCGGGGGCACTGAAGCTTTCTTT; CDR3aa: CASSFRDTGGTEAFF; j_gene: TRBJ1-1; d_gene: .; abundance: .; v_gene: TRBV6-5